This TCR beta chain was identified in a study of blood T cell repertoires in COVID-19. Turning to the study itself: COVID-19 samples, acute and convalescent, were from the United States, Italy and Spain. The analysed material was cDNA or gDNA that came from T cells, B-cell-depleted T cells, or PBMCs.

Original processing methods: Reference gene primer amplification gave nucleated cell count estimates. Clones were read by immunoSEQ multiplex PCR, and TCRdb kept only the in-frame ones, dropping some. The DNA was the basis for D and trimming; V, J and clone size are from that table. The sample records roughly 260,000 clones, about 88% being singletons. The specimen sequenced was peripheral blood. This sequence was found in a woman aged 40-49 years who had recovered from COVID-19.

The CDR3 bases are TGTGCCATCACCCCGCGGCTAGACAGGAACTATGGCTACACCTTC. It is translated as CAITPRLDRNYGYTF. The chain couples TRBV10-3 to TRBJ1-2, with D tentatively TRBD1 (6 bases). Between the trimmed V and J ends, which lost 7 bases and 2 bases, there was a span of 17 bases. Germline V gene sequence: CDR1 ENHRY, CDR2 SYGVKD. CDR3 length: 15 residues.